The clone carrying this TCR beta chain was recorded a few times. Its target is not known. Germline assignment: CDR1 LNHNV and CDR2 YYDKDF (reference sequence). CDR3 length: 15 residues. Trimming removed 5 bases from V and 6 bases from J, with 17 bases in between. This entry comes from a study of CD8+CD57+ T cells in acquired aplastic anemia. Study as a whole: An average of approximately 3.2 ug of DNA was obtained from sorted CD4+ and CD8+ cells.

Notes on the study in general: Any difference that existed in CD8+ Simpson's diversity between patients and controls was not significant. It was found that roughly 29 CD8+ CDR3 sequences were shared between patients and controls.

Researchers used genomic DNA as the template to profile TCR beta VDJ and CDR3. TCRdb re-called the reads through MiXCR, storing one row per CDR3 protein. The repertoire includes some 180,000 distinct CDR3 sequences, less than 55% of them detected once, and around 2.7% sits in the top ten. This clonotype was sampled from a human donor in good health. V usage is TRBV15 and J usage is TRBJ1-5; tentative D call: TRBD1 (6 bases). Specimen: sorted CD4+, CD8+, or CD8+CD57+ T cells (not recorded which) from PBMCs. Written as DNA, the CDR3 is TGTGCCACCAGCTCCGACGGGGGGCGCGGTCAGCCCCAGCATTTT. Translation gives CATSSDGGRGQPQHF.